One T cell receptor (beta chain) is described in this entry. Its target is not known. The source of the sample is a study of PD-1 blockade in classical Hodgkin lymphoma. Whole-study context: Intravenous nivolumab at 3 mg/kg was given to patients every 2 weeks.

Sequencing used immunoSEQ multiplex PCR; TCRdb keeps in-frame clones, though not all of them. Of some 96,000 clones listed, more than 85% are singletons. Stated time point: cycle 4 day 1 (C4D1), after 5 to 7 weeks of nivolumab. Patients all relapsed after autologous stem cell transplantation, and there was variation in brentuximab vedotin exposure. Study-level results: The repertoire differences lack a defined cause, possibly disease activity or prior therapy. Relapsed/refractory patients reportedly had lower baseline diversity than newly diagnosed patients. Significant TCR diversity gains by C4D1 occurred in CD4+ but not CD8+ cells.

With V trimmed by 3 bases and J by 5 bases, 4 bases remained unmatched. Germline-derived CDR1 and CDR2 are GTSNPN and SVGIG (reference sequence). This CDR3 is 13 amino acids long. The chain is built from TRBV30 and TRBJ1-2; 9 nucleotides align to TRBD1. The source of this sequence is a human donor with classical Hodgkin lymphoma. The sequences come from peripheral blood mononuclear cells (PBMCs), collected before the fourth cycle of nivolumab. The CDR3 is CAWRDGQGYGYTF. CDR3 bases: TGTGCCTGGAGGGATGGACAGGGGTATGGCTACACCTTC.